Below, 16 T cell receptor beta chains from the same sample are listed, as sequenced in a study of blood T cell repertoires in COVID-19. Clones were sequenced by immunoSEQ multiplex PCR, and TCRdb holds only the in-frame ones, with some missing. The sample has approximately 170,000 clones; around four fifths are singletons. Input material: peripheral blood. The origin of the receptors is a man aged 40-55 years who had recovered from COVID-19.

The gene calls are TRBV29-1 and TRBJ2-7, with D maybe TRBD2 (6 bases). The CDR3 has 12 amino acids. Trimming pared 6 bases from V and 2 bases from J, leaving 11 bases between. From germline, CDR1 is SQVTM and CDR2 ANQGSEA. The CDR3, as DNA: TGCAGCGTGCGGGGTGAGGCCTACGAGCAGTACTTC. Translation gives CSVRGEAYEQYF.

The V call is TRBV24-1, the J call TRBJ2-3, with D possibly being TRBD1 (6 bases). The CDR3 has 17 residues. Germline loops: CDR1 KGHDR, CDR2 SFDVKD. Trimming removed 1 base from V and 2 bases from J, with 15 bases in between. The CDR3 region is CATSDFPGPGDTDTQYF. CDR3 in DNA: TGTGCCACCAGTGATTTCCCGGGACCAGGGGACACAGATACGCAGTATTTT.

The chain carries TRBV6-2 or TRBV6-3 and TRBJ2-1, with 8 nucleotides matching TRBD2. Germline V gene data show CDR1 as MNHEY and CDR2 as SVGEGT. The CDR3 runs to 17 residues. The V segment lost 3 bases and the J segment 7 bases; nucleotides outside the gene matches: 14. CDR3 nucleotides: TGTGCCAGCAGTTATAGCGGGGTGGATCTATGGGGGAATGAGCAGTTCTTC. Its protein is CASSYSGVDLWGNEQFF.

The V and J genes are TRBV11-2 and TRBJ2-2, with D possibly being TRBD1 (6 bases). This CDR3 spans 15 amino acids. CDR1 is SGHAT, CDR2 FQNNGV, per germline. Trimming shortened V by 3 bases and J by 3 bases, and 11 bases separated the two germline ends. This CDR3 reads CASSFRTDDTGELFF. Written as DNA, the CDR3 is TGTGCCAGCAGCTTTAGGACAGATGACACCGGGGAGCTGTTTTTT.

The chain combines TRBV9 with TRBJ1-3, with 7 bases that match TRBD1. Germline assignment: CDR1 SGDLS and CDR2 YYNGEE. V shed 0 bases and J 0 bases; nucleotides not matched to a gene: 6. The CDR3 extends over 17 amino acids. The CDR3 spells CASSVEGNRGSGNTIYF. Written as DNA, the CDR3 is TGTGCCAGCAGCGTAGAGGGCAACAGGGGCTCTGGAAACACCATATATTTT.

V usage is TRBV27 and J usage is TRBJ2-7, with 7 nucleotides matching TRBD2. CDR3 length: 14 amino acids. J lost 0 bases, V lost 5 bases, and 4 bases had no gene match. The germline CDR1 and CDR2 sequences are MNHEY and SMNVEV (reference sequence). The CDR3 loop reads CASSDLAASYEQYF. For the CDR3, the DNA is TGTGCCAGCAGTGACCTAGCGGCCTCCTACGAGCAGTACTTC.

This sequence joins TRBV30 and TRBJ2-5; TRBD1 agrees at 7 bases. V lost 0 bases, J lost 5 bases, and 9 bases stayed unmatched. Germline V gives CDR1 GTSNPN, CDR2 SVGIG (reference sequence). This CDR3 contains 15 residues. The CDR3: CAWSVSYRGGETQYF. The CDR3 nucleotides read TGTGCCTGGAGTGTATCCTACAGGGGTGGGGAGACCCAGTACTTC.

The gene calls are TRBV15 and TRBJ2-7; TRBD1 is a possible D gene (5 bases). CDR3 length: 12 residues. The V gene lost 5 bases and the J gene lost 6 bases, with 11 bases spanning the gap. CDR1 LNHNV and CDR2 YYDKDF come from the germline V gene (reference sequence). CDR3 in DNA: TGTGCCACCAGCCAGGGAAGTGGCGAGCAGTACTTC. Encoded protein: CATSQGSGEQYF.

The V call is TRBV5-6, the J call TRBJ2-5, with 9 bases fitting TRBD2. CDR1 is SGHDT, CDR2 YYEEEE, per germline. Trimming removed 4 bases from V and 5 bases from J; junction bases left unmatched: 15. The CDR3 totals 17 residues. The CDR3 spells CASSPISGGLYVETQYF. The CDR3 DNA sequence: TGTGCCAGCAGCCCTATTAGCGGGGGTCTCTATGTGGAGACCCAGTACTTC.

V usage is TRBV30 and J usage is TRBJ1-1, with unresolved D. Deletions cut 2 bases from V and 11 bases from J, with 15 bases between. Germline CDR1 is GTSNPN and CDR2 is SVGIG (reference sequence). The CDR3 has 12 residues. CDR3 coding DNA: TGTGCCTGGAGTCTAGAGGGCCTGAGTGCTTTCTTT. This codes for CAWSLEGLSAFF.

The chain links TRBV9 to TRBJ2-3; 7 bases fit TRBD2. V shed 0 bases and J 2 bases; nucleotides not matched to a gene: 12. The CDR3 loop spans 18 amino acids. Germline CDR1 reads SGDLS; CDR2 reads YYNGEE. The CDR3 here is CASSVGGGAGSFTDTQYF. The CDR3 DNA is TGTGCCAGCAGCGTAGGAGGCGGAGCGGGGTCCTTCACAGATACGCAGTATTTT.

The V and J genes are TRBV29-1 and TRBJ1-2; D is undetermined. Per germline, CDR1 SQVTM and CDR2 ANQGSEA. The CDR3 is 11 residues long. V gave up 5 bases and J gave up 2 bases, with 6 bases separating them. Here the CDR3 DNA reads TGCAGCGTTTCCGGGAACTATGGCTACACCTTC. This sequence encodes CSVSGNYGYTF.

This clone appeared a single time. The rearrangement joins TRBV11-2 to TRBJ2-5; D is undetermined. This CDR3 contains 12 residues. The V gene lost 4 bases and the J gene lost 3 bases, with 6 bases spanning the gap. Germline CDR1 reads SGHAT; CDR2 reads FQNNGV. CDR3 residues: CASSSFEETQYF. The CDR3 DNA sequence: TGTGCCAGCAGCTCCTTCGAAGAGACCCAGTACTTC.

This clone was seen more than once but under ten times. The chain is built from TRBV9 and TRBJ1-1; a possible D gene is TRBD1 (6 bases). The CDR3 is 12 residues long. Germline CDR1 reads SGDLS; CDR2 reads YYNGEE. Trimming took 3 bases from V and 3 from J, leaving 6 bases between them. The CDR3 reads CASSEGDTEAFF. The CDR3 DNA is TGTGCCAGCAGCGAGGGGGACACTGAAGCTTTCTTT. Drawing the rest from reference TRBV9 and TRBJ1-1, the complete variable domain is DSGVTQTPKHLITATGQRVTLRCSPRSGDLSVYWYQQSLDQGLQFLIQYYNGEERAKGNILERFSAQQFPDLHSELNLSSLELGDSALYFCASSEGDTEAFFGQGTRLTVV.

This chain connects TRBV7-3 to TRBJ2-3; TRBD1 matches 12 bases. The trim removed 5 bases at V and 14 bases at J, leaving 14 bases unmatched. The CDR3 sequence is 15 residues long. In germline, CDR1 is SGHTA, CDR2 FQGTGA. CDR3 in amino acids: CASSAIGGQGARVYF. DNA of the CDR3: TGTGCCAGCAGCGCTATAGGGGGACAGGGGGCGAGAGTGTATTTT.

CDR3 residues: CASSLGLAHEQYF. As DNA, the CDR3 is TGTGCCAGCAGCTTAGGGCTAGCTCACGAGCAGTACTTC. The chain recombines TRBV13 with TRBJ2-7; the D gene is possibly TRBD2 (5 bases). CDR1 is PRHDT and CDR2 is FYEKMQ in the germline V gene (reference sequence). The CDR3 sequence is 13 residues long. Trimming pared 0 bases from V and 5 bases from J, leaving 8 bases between.